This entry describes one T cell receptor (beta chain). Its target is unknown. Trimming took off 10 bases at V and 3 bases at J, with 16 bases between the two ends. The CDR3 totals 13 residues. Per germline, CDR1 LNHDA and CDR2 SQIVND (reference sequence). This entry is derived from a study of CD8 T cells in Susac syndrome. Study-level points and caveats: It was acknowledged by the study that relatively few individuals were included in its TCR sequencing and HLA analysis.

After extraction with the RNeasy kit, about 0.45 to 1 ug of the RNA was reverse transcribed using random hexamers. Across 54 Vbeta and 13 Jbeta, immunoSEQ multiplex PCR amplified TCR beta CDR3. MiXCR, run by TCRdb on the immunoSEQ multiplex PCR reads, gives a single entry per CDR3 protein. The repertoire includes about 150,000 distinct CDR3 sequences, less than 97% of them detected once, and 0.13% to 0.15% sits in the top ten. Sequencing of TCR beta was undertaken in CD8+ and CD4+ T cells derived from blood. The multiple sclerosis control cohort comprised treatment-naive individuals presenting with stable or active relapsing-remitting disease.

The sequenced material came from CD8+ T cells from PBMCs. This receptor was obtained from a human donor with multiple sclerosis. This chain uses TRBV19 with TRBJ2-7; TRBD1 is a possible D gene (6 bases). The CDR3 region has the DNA TGTGCCACGGGTTGGGGACACAACTACGAGCAGTACTTC. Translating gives CATGWGHNYEQYF.